This T cell receptor (beta chain) was recovered during a study of shared clonotypes between healthy human individuals (TCRdb year 2020). About the full investigation: Two women and a few men aged 18 to 49 years were included in the cohort. For each donor, CD4 naive and CD4 memory were each given three plates, CD8 naive was given two plates, and CD8 memory was given one plate. Blood TCR repertoires of a handful of healthy adults were deeply sequenced to estimate repertoire size and the extent of clonotype sharing between individuals. Libraries were prepared and TCR repertoires were sequenced by different laboratories using diverse techniques, in order to increase sequencing depth and limit assay-specific biases. Each donor's leukapheresis produced roughly between roughly 0.85 and 10 billion PBMCs.

The sample holds a few counts of this clone. Its recognized antigen is unknown. Per-base quality was not reported, and no clone a single base away is much larger than it. From its cysteine to its phenylalanine, the CDR3 spans 13 amino acids. The only DNA kept is the CDR3, 39 bases in frame from the first base. CDR1 and CDR2 are drawn from the germline V gene: MDHEN, SYDVKM. A distance of 11 bases separates the germline ends of V and J, which lose 5 bases and 3 bases respectively. The donors were healthy, HIV-negative adults with no recently reported acute infections or vaccinations. Every donor was a Caucasian adult living in Nashville, Tennessee, USA. CD4+ T cells were enriched by magnetic negative selection, after which naive cells were positively selected on CD45RA and the negative fraction was taken as the memory subset. After blood collection by leukapheresis, PBMCs were isolated using Ficoll-Histopaque density gradient centrifugation and then cryopreserved in the vapor phase of liquid nitrogen. Analytical flow cytometry was used to check the purity and quantity of every magnetically sorted T cell population. Genomic DNA was isolated from each sorted fraction and quantified by UV absorbance on a Nanodrop 2000c.

Findings and caveats that apply to the study as a whole: Clonotypes shared by all four sorted-subset donors showed higher generation probabilities than non-shared clonotypes. Pairwise subsampling indicated that sequencing depth was expected to affect the degree of clonotype sharing among donors. Even with the large sequencing depth, rarefaction of the sorted-subset datasets indicated that sequencing was incomplete. Sampling was limited to blood, and TCR repertoires in tissue likely differ from TCR repertoires in blood. Larger estimated clonotype richness was generally found for naive subsets than for memory subsets. The genetic and exposure-history diversity represented was limited by the small number of donors. Across a handful of donors, 4.5% to 6.5% of naive CD4, approximately 3.6% of naive CD8, around 2.5% of memory CD4, and about 0.44% of memory CD8 clonotypes were shared.

Using the deep immunoSEQ assay, multiplex PCR amplified TCR CDR3 regions from genomic DNA. Extracted genomic DNA from each cell subset was spread evenly across all wells of several immunoSEQ 96-well plates, with each plate serving as a replicate. For sorted subsets, approximately 200 ng of genomic DNA, equivalent to some 30,000 T cell genomes, went into each replicate PCR. Purified libraries were quantified with a Qubit 3.0 fluorometer, sized on a Bioanalyzer 2100, and re-quantified with the KAPA Library Quantification kit. Every immunoSEQ 96-well plate was sequenced on a separate single-read 150-cycle Illumina NextSeq 550 flow cell. The original methods were these. The immunoSEQ output contained only junctional sequences without quality scores, so filtering could not match that applied to full-length reads. Sequences were annotated with PyIR, a Python wrapper for IgBLAST v1.9, using IMGT germline references to assign V/J genes and CDR3. Reads were filtered out if the reads had weak V/J assignments (E-value above 1e-6), no CDR3, stop codons, out-of-frame junctions, or ambiguous translated residues. A V3J clonotype was defined by an identical inferred V gene, J gene, and CDR3 amino acid sequence. Percentage overlap between repertoires was calculated by dividing the number of shared unique clonotypes by the size of the smaller repertoire. Three approaches were used to assess repertoire richness: RTK rarefaction, the Chao1 estimator, and Recon v2.1 estimates of unobserved clonotypes. OLGA was used to compute generation probabilities for all TCRbeta clonotypes that the gDNA method yielded from a handful of donors. TCRdb took this table from immuneACCESS and kept in-frame rearrangements with V and J called. Such tables lack part of the clones; where checked against another copy, unresolved V genes explain under half of the gap, and the rest is unexplained. That table furnishes V, J and clone size, whereas the DNA furnished D and trimming. A total of 330,000 or so clones appear in this sample, around four fifths of them only once. Of the sample, 10% is held by the ten largest clones.

The receptor's source is a man aged 25 to 45 in good health. Sequencing was done on a sample of memory CD4+ T cells sorted from blood. The cell subset or site label, as the study defines it: CD45RA-negative fraction. This chain is built from TRBV28 and TRBJ2-7; TRBD1 could be the D gene, as 7 bases match. CDR3 reads: CASSRQGLYEQYF. The DNA is as follows: TGTGCCAGCAGTCGACAGGGACTCTACGAGCAGTACTTC.